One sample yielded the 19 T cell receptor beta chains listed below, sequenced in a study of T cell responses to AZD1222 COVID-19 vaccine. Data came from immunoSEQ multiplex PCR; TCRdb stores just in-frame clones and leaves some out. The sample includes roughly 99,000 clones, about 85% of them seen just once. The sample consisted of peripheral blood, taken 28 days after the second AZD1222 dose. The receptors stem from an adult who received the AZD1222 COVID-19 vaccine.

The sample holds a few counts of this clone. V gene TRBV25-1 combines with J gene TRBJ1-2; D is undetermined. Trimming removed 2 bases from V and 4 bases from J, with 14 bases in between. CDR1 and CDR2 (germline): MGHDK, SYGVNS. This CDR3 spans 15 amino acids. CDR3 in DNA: TGTGCCAGCAGTGAAATAGGAGAAACTCTCTATGGCTACACCTTC. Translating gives CASSEIGETLYGYTF.

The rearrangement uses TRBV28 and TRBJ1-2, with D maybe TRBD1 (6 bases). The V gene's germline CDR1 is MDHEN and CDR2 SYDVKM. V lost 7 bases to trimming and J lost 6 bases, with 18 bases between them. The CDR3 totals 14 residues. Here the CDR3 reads CASILPGGGDGYTF. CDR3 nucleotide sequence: TGTGCCAGCATTCTCCCAGGCGGGGGCGATGGCTACACCTTC.

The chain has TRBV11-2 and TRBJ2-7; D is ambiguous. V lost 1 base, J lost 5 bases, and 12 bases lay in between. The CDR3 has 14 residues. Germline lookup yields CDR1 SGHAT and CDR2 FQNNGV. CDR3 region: CASSLGYSQDEQYF. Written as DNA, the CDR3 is TGTGCCAGCAGCTTAGGATACAGTCAGGACGAGCAGTACTTC.

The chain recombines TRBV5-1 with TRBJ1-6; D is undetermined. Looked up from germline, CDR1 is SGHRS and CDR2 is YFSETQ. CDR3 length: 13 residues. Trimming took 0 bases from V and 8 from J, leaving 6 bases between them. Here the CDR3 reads CASSLERDSPLHF. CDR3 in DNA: TGCGCCAGCAGCTTGGAGCGGGATTCACCCCTCCACTTT.

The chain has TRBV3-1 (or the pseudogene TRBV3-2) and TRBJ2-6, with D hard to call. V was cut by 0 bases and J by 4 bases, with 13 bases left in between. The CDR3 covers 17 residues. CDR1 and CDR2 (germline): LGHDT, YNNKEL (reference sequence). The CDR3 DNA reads TGTGCCAGCAGCCAAGAGAGGCAGCACACCGGGGCCAACGTCCTGACTTTC. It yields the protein CASSQERQHTGANVLTF.

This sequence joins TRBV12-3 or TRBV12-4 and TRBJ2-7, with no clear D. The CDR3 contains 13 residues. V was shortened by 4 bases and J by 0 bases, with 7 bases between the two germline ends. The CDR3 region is CASSWDSSYEQYF. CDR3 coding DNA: TGTGCCAGCAGTTGGGATAGCTCCTACGAGCAGTACTTC.

CDR3 sequence: CASSALHQPQHF. In DNA form, the CDR3 reads TGTGCCAGCAGTGCCCTGCATCAGCCCCAGCATTTT. V usage is TRBV2 and J usage is TRBJ1-5; unclear D gene. The CDR3 runs to 12 residues. CDR1 and CDR2 (germline): SNHLY, FYNNEI. Trimming pared 4 bases from V and 5 bases from J, leaving 6 bases between.

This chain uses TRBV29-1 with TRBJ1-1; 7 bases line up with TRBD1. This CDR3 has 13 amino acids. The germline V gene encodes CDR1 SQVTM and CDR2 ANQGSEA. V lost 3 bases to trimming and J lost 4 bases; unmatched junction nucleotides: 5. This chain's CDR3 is CSVEGTEGTEAFF. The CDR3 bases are TGCAGCGTTGAGGGGACAGAAGGCACTGAAGCTTTCTTT.

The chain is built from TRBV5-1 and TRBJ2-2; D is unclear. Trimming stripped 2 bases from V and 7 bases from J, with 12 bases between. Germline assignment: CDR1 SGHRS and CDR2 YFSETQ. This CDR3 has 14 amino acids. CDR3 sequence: CASSFTEYNGELFF. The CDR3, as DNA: TGCGCCAGCAGCTTCACGGAGTATAACGGGGAGCTGTTTTTT.

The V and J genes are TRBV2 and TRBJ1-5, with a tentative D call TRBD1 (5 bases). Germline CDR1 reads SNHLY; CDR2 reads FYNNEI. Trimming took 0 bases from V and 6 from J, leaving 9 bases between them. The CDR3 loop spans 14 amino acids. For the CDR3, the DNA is TGTGCCAGCAGTGAAGCGCTAGGGGCTCAGCCCCAGCATTTT. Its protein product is CASSEALGAQPQHF.

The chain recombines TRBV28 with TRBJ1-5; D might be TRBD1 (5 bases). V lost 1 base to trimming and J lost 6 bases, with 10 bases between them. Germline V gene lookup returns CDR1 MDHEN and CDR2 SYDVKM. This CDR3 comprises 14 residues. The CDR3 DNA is TGTGCCAGCAGTTTATCTCAGGGACGTCAGCCCCAGCATTTT. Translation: CASSLSQGRQPQHF.

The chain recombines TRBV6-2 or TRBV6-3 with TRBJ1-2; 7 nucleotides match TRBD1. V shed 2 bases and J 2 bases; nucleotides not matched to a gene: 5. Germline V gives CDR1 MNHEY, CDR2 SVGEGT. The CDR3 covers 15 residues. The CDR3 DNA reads TGTGCCAGCAGTTACATCGGGACAGACAACTATGGCTACACCTTC. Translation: CASSYIGTDNYGYTF.

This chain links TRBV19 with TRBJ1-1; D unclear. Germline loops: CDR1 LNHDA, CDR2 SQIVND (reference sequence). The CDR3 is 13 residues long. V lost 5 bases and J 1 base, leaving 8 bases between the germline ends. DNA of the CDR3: TGTGCCAGTAGTCAGACGGGGAACACTGAAGCTTTCTTT. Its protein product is CASSQTGNTEAFF.

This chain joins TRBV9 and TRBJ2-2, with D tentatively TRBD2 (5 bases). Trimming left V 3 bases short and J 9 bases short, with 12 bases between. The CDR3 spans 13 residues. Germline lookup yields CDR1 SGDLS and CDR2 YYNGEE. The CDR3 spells CASSALADRELFF. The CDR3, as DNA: TGTGCCAGCAGCGCCCTAGCCGATCGGGAGCTGTTTTTT.

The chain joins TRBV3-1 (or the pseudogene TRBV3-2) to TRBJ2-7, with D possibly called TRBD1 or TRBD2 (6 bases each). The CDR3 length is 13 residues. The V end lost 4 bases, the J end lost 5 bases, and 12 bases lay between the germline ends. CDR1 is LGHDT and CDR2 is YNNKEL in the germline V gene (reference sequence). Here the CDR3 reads CASSREGGNEQYF. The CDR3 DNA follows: TGTGCCAGCAGCCGTGAAGGGGGGAACGAGCAGTACTTC.

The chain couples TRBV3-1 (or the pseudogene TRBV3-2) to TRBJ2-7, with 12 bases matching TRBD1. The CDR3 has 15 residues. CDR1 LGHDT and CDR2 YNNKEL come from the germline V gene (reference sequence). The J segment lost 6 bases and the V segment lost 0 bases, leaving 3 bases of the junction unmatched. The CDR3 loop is CASSQDGTGGSEQYF. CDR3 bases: TGTGCCAGCAGCCAAGACGGGACAGGGGGCTCCGAGCAGTACTTC.

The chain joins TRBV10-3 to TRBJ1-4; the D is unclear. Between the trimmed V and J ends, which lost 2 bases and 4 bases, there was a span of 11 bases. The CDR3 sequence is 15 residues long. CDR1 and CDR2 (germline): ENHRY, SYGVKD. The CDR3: CAISEASGINEKLFF. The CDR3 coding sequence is TGTGCCATCAGTGAGGCGTCTGGGATTAATGAAAAACTGTTTTTT.

The DNA of the CDR3 is TGTGCCAGCAGCCAGGAACCGCAAACAGGAGCTGGAAACACCATATATTTT. Residues: CASSQEPQTGAGNTIYF. The chain carries TRBV4-2 and TRBJ1-3; TRBD1 is a possible D gene (5 bases). Germline CDR1 reads LGHNA; CDR2 reads YNFKEQ. Trimming cost V 3 bases and J 2 bases, with 17 bases left between them. There are 17 residues in the CDR3.

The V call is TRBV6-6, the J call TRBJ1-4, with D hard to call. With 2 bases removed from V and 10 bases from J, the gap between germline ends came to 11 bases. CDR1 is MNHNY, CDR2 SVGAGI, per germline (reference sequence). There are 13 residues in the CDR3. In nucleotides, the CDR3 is TGTGCCAGCAGTTACAAGGCAGAAGGAAAACTGTTTTTT. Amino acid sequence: CASSYKAEGKLFF.